Sequencing of this T cell receptor (beta chain) was carried out in a study of control samples from healthy donors and cancer patients. In germline, CDR1 is LNHDA, CDR2 SQIVND (reference sequence). CDR3 size: 21 residues. V shed 5 bases, J shed 1 base, and the junction held 18 bases outside the gene matches. Sequencing was performed with immunoSEQ multiplex PCR; in TCRdb, only in-frame clones are kept and a portion is missing. Among about 250,000 clones listed, over 75% were seen once. This chain joins TRBV19 and TRBJ2-1, with 12 bases identical to TRBD2. Source material: PBMCs. The source of this sequence is an older woman with lung cancer. DNA of the CDR3: TGTGCCAGTAGTCGCTTCCCGGAGACTAGCGGGAGTAGGTATTCCTACAATGAGCAGTTCTTC. Protein product: CASSRFPETSGSRYSYNEQFF.